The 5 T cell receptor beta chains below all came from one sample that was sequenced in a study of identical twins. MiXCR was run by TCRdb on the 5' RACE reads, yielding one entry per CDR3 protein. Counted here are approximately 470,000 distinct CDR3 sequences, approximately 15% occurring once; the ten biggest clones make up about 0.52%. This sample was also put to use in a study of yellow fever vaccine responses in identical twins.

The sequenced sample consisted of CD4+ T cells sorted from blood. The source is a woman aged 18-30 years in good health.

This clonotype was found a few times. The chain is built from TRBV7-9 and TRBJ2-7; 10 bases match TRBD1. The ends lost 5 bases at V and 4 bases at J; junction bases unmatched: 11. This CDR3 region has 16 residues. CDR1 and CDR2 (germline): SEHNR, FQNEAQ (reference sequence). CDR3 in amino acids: CASSQLRGQGDYEQYF. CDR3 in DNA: TGTGCCAGCAGCCAACTCCGCGGACAGGGGGATTACGAGCAGTACTTC.

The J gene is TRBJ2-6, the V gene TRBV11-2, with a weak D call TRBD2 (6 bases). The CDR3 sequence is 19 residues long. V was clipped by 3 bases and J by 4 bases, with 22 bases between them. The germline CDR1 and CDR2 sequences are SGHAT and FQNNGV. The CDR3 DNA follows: TGTGCCAGCAGCTTCGGGGGACTGGGGTCTGGTTACGGGGCCAACGTCCTGACTTTC. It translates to CASSFGGLGSGYGANVLTF.

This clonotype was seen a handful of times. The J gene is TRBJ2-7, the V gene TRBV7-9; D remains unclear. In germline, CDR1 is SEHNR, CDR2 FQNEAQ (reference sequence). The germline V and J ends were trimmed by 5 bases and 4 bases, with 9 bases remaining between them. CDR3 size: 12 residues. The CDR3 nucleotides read TGTGCCAGCAGCCGCGCCCCATACGAGCAGTACTTC. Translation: CASSRAPYEQYF.

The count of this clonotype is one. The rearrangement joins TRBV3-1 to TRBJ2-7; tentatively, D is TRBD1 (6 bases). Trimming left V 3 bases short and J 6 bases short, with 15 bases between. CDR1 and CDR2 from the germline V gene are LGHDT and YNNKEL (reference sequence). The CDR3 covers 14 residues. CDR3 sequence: CASSHSSTGSEQYF. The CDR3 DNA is TGTGCCAGCAGCCATTCAAGCACAGGGAGCGAGCAGTACTTC.

CDR3 in amino acids: CASSLGVGKVGLADNEQFF. In DNA form, the CDR3 reads TGTGCCAGCAGCTTAGGGGTGGGGAAAGTAGGACTAGCGGACAATGAGCAGTTCTTC. The genes are TRBV11-1 and TRBJ2-1, with 10 bases identical to TRBD2. V gave up 1 base and J gave up 5 bases; unmatched junction bases: 14. The CDR3 runs 19 residues. Germline CDR1 is SGHAT and CDR2 is FQDESV (reference sequence). The entire variable domain, with the rest obtained from reference TRBV11-1 and TRBJ2-1, is as follows: EAEVAQSPRYKITEKSQAVAFWCDPISGHATLYWYRQILGQGPELLVQFQDESVVDDSQLPKDRFSAERLKGVDSTLKIQPAELGDSAMYLCASSLGVGKVGLADNEQFFGPGTRLTVL.